This T cell receptor (beta chain) comes out of a study of blood T cell repertoires in COVID-19. About the research overall: Collection of acute and convalescent COVID-19 samples took place in the United States, Italy and Spain. From T cells, B-cell-depleted T cells, or PBMCs came the material, which was cDNA or gDNA.

This clone was seen a few times. Source study methods: Amplified reference gene primers provided the basis for estimating nucleated cell counts. TCRdb's table, derived via immunoSEQ multiplex PCR, lists solely in-frame clones and lacks some. V and J calls and clone size are as listed in that table; D and trimming were resolved from the DNA. The table has some 120,000 clones, 65% to 90% seen once. The CDR3 runs 14 residues. Deletions cut 3 bases from V and 10 bases from J, with 13 bases between. Germline CDR1 and CDR2: SEHNR and FQNEAQ (reference sequence). This clonotype was sampled from a man of 80 years or more with active or convalescent COVID-19. The sample was peripheral blood. The chain uses TRBV7-9 and TRBJ1-6; D remains ambiguous. The CDR3, as DNA: TGTGCCAGCAGCTTGGAAGCCTGGGCCTCACCCCTCCACTTT. Its protein product is CASSLEAWASPLHF.